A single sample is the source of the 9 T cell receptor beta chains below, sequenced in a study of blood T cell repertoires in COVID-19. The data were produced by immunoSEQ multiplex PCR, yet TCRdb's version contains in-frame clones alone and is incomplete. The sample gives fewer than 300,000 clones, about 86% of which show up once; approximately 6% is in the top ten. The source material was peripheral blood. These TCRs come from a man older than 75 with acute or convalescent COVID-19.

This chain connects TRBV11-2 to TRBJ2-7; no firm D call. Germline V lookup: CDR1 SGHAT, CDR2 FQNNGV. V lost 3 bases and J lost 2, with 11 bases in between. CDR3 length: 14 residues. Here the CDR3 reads CASSFGGSAYEQYF. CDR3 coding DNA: TGTGCCAGCAGCTTTGGCGGATCAGCCTACGAGCAGTACTTC. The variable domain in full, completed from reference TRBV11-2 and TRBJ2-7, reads EAGVAQSPRYKIIEKRQSVAFWCNPISGHATLYWYQQILGQGPKLLIQFQNNGVVDDSQLPKDRFSAERLKGVDSTLKIQPAKLEDSAVYLCASSFGGSAYEQYFGPGTRLTVT.

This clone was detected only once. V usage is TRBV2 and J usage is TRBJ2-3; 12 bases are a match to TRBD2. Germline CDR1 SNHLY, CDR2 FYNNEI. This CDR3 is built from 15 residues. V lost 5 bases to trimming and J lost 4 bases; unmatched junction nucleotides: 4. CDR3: CASSLTSGRSDTQYF. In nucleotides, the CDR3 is TGTGCCAGCAGTTTGACTAGCGGGAGATCAGATACGCAGTATTTT.

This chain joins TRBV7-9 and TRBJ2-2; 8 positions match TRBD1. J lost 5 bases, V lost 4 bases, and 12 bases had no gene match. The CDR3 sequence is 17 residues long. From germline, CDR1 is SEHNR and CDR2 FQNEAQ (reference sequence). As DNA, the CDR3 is TGTGCCAGCAGCTCCAAGGACAGGGTCGAGGGGACCGGGGAGCTGTTTTTT. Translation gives CASSSKDRVEGTGELFF.

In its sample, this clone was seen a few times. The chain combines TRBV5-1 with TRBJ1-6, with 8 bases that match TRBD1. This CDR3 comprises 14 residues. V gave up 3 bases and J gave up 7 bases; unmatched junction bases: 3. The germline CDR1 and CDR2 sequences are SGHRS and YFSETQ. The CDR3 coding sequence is TGCGCCAGCAGCTGGGGACAGGAAAATTCACCCCTCCACTTT. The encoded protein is CASSWGQENSPLHF.

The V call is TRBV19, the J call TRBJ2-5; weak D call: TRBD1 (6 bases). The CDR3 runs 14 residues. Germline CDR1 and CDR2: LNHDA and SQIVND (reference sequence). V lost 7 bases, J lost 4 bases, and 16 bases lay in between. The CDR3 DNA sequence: TGTGCCAGTAAAGAGGCAGGGGTTATAGAGACCCAGTACTTC. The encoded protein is CASKEAGVIETQYF.

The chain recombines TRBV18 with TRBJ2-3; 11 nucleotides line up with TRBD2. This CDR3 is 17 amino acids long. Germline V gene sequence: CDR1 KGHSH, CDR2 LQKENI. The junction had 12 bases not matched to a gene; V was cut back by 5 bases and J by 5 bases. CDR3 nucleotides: TGTGCCAGCTCAGAGTTAATGGCTAGCGGGGGGCAAGATACGCAGTATTTT. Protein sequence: CASSELMASGGQDTQYF.

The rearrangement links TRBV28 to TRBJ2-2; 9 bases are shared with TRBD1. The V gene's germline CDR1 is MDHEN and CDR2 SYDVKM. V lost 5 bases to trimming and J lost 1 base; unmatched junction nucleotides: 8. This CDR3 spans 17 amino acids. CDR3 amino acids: CASSGPPGQGNTGELFF. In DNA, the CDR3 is TGTGCCAGCAGTGGCCCCCCGGGACAGGGGAACACCGGGGAGCTGTTTTTT.

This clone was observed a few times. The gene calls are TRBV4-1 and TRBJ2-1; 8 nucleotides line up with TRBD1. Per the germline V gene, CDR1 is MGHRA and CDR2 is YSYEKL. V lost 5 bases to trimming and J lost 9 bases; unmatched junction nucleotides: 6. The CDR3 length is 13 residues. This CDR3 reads CASSNPTGAEQFF. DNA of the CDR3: TGCGCCAGCAGCAATCCGACAGGGGCTGAGCAGTTCTTC.

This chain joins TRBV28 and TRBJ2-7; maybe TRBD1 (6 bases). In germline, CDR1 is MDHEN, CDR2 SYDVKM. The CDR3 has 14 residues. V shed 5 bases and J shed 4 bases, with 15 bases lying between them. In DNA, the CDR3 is TGTGCCAGCAGTCCCCGGGACATTTTATACGAGCAGTACTTC. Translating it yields CASSPRDILYEQYF. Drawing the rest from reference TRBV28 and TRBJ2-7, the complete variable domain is DVKVTQSSRYLVKRTGEKVFLECVQDMDHENMFWYRQDPGLGLRLIYFSYDVKMKEKGDIPEGYSVSREKKERFSLILESASTNQTSMYLCASSPRDILYEQYFGPGTRLTVT.